Shown below are 6 T cell receptor beta chains from a single sample sequenced in a study of beta chain features in type 1 diabetes. What was sequenced were expressed TCRB transcripts, since all of the isolated RNA had been reverse transcribed. Clones were read by immunoSEQ multiplex PCR, and TCRdb kept only the in-frame ones, dropping some. This table has hundreds of thousands of clones, about 29% appearing once. Input material: naive CD4+ T cells from blood. The receptors were gathered from a man aged 18 to 29 in good health.

This clone was seen a handful of times. CDR3 nucleotide sequence: TGTGCCAGCATTAAACCCCAGGGGGATTTCTATGGCTACACCTTC. It is translated as CASIKPQGDFYGYTF. V and J are TRBV28 and TRBJ1-2, with 7 bases fitting TRBD1. The CDR3 is 15 amino acids. The germline V gene has CDR1 MDHEN and CDR2 SYDVKM. J gave up 4 bases and V 7 bases, and 12 bases lay outside the gene matches.

The V call is TRBV9, the J call TRBJ2-7; 9 bases match TRBD2. The V segment lost 3 bases and the J segment 3 bases; nucleotides outside the gene matches: 4. The CDR3 spans 14 residues. CDR1 and CDR2 (germline): SGDLS, YYNGEE. The CDR3: CASSAGLAYYEQYF. The CDR3, as DNA: TGTGCCAGCAGCGCGGGACTAGCTTACTACGAGCAGTACTTC.

The rearrangement joins TRBV6-1 to TRBJ2-7, with D possibly being TRBD2 (5 bases). The CDR3 has 14 residues. Trimming took 4 bases from V and 3 from J, leaving 13 bases between them. Germline V gene sequence: CDR1 MNHNS, CDR2 SASEGT. The CDR3 loop reads CASSVSRRSYEQYF. In nucleotides, the CDR3 is TGTGCCAGCAGTGTAAGCAGGAGGAGCTACGAGCAGTACTTC.

The chain joins TRBV9 to TRBJ2-1; TRBD2 might be the D (5 bases). CDR3 length equals 15 residues. Germline CDR1 SGDLS, CDR2 YYNGEE. V was shortened by 0 bases and J by 4 bases, with 11 bases between the two germline ends. The CDR3 is CASSVDRGNYNEQFF. The DNA for the CDR3 is TGTGCCAGCAGCGTAGACCGGGGTAATTACAATGAGCAGTTCTTC.

The sample holds a few counts of this clone. This sequence joins TRBV9 and TRBJ1-1, with D maybe TRBD1 (6 bases). Per the germline V gene, CDR1 is SGDLS and CDR2 is YYNGEE. Trimming took off 4 bases at V and 3 bases at J, with 13 bases between the two ends. CDR3 length: 14 residues. CDR3 nucleotide sequence: TGTGCCAGCAGCACTACAGGGAGCCACACTGAAGCTTTCTTT. This codes for CASSTTGSHTEAFF.

This clone was picked up a small number of times. V gene TRBV4-1 combines with J gene TRBJ2-3, with D unresolved. This CDR3 is built from 14 residues. Germline V CDR1 and CDR2: MGHRA, YSYEKL. Trimming shortened V by 3 bases and J by 3 bases, and 10 bases separated the two germline ends. CDR3 sequence (DNA): TGCGCCAGCAGCCAGGGCATGTTGACAGATACGCAGTATTTT. Its translation: CASSQGMLTDTQYF.